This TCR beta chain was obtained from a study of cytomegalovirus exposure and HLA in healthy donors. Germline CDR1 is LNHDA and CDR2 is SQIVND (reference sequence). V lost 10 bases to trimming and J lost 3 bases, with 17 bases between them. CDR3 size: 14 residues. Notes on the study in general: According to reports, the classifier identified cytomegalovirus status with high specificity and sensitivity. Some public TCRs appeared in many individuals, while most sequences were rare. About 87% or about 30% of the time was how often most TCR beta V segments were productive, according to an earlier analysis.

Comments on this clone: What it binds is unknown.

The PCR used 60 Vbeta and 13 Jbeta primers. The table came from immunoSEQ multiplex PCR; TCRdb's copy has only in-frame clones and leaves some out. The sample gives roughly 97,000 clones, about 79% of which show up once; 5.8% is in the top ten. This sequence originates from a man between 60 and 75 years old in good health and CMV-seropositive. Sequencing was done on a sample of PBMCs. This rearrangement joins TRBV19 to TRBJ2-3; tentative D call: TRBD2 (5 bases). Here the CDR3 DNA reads TGTGCCACAAACCGGGCCACGGGGACAGATACGCAGTATTTT. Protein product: CATNRATGTDTQYF.